This T cell receptor beta chain is from a study of blood T cells in healthy people across ages. Study-wide background: Roughly one uniquely barcoded beta molecule per two T cells was captured. Study-level results: Unsorted PBMC input precluded a conclusive naive versus antigen-experienced comparison.

CDR3 length: 15 amino acids. From germline, CDR1 is LGHNA and CDR2 YSLEER. Between the trimmed V and J ends, which lost 2 bases and 5 bases, there was a span of 13 bases. Of note for this clonotype: As yet, its antigen is unknown.

Primed by a sample-barcoded 5' primer and a J-beta primer mix, a second PCR proceeded for about 7 to 11 cycles. Unique molecular identifiers of 12 random nucleotides labeled each cDNA. Every sample returned 2.5 million or more CDR3-containing paired-end reads. TCRdb independently ran MiXCR on the 5' RACE reads; one entry per CDR3 protein. The sample shows just over 800,000 distinct CDR3 sequences, approximately 67% of them seen only once. Specimen: blood. The gene calls are TRBV4-3 and TRBJ1-5, with unresolved D. The receptor comes from a man aged 25-45 years in good health. The CDR3 DNA follows: TGCGCCAGCAGCCAAATGGTCGGGCGGGATCAGCCCCAGCATTTT. It codes for CASSQMVGRDQPQHF.